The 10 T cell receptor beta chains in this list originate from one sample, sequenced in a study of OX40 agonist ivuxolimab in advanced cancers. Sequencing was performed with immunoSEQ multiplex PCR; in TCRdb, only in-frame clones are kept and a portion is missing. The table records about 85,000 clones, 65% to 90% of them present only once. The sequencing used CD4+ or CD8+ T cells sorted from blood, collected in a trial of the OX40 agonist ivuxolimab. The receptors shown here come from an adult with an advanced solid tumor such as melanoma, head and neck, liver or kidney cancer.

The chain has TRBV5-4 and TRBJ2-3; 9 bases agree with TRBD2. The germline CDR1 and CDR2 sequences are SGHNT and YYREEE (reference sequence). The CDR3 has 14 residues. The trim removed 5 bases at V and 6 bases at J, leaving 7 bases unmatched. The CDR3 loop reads CASSNSGGGDTQYF. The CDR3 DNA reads TGTGCCAGCAGTAATAGCGGGGGTGGCGATACGCAGTATTTT.

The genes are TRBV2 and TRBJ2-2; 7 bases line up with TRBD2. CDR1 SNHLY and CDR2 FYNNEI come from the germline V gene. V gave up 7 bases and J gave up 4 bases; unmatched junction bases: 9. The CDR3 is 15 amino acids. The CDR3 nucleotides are TGTGCCAGCACCGAGGGAGGGACTCTCACCGGGGAGCTGTTTTTT. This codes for CASTEGGTLTGELFF.

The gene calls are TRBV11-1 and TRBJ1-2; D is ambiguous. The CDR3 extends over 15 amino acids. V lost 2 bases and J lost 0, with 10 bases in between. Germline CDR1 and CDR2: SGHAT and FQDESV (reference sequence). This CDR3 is CASSLSSSSNYGYTF. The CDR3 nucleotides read TGTGCCAGCAGCTTATCTTCCAGTTCTAACTATGGCTACACCTTC.

As DNA, the CDR3 is TGCGCCAGCAGTGACCCGGCATTGGGAACCTACGAGCAGTACTTC. Translated: CASSDPALGTYEQYF. The gene calls are TRBV10-1 and TRBJ2-7; D remains unclear. V dropped 3 bases and J dropped 2 bases, with 14 bases sitting between them. There are 15 residues in the CDR3. Germline V CDR1 and CDR2: WNHNN, SYGVQD (reference sequence).

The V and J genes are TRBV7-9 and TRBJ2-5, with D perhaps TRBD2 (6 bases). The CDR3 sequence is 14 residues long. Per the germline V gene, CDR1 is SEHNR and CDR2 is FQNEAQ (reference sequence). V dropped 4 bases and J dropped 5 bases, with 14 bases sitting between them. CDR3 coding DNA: TGTGCCAGCAGCTCCGGACTAATGATGGAGACCCAGTACTTC. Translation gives CASSSGLMMETQYF. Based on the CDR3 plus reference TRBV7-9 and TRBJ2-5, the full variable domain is DTGVSQNPRHKITKRGQNVTFRCDPISEHNRLYWYRQTLGQGPEFLTYFQNEAQLEKSRLLSDRFSAERPKGSFSTLEIQRTEQGDSAMYLCASSSGLMMETQYFGPGTRLLVL.

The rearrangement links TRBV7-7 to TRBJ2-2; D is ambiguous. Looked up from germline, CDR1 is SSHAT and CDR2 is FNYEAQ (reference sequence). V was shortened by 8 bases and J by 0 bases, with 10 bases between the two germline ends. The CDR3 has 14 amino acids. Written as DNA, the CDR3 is TGTGCCAGCCAGGAGAATTCGAACACCGGGGAGCTGTTTTTT. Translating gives CASQENSNTGELFF.

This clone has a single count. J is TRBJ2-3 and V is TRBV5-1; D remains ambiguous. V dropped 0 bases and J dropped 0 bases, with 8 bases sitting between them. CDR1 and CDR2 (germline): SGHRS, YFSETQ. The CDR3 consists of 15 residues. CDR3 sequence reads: CASSLGTDSTDTQYF. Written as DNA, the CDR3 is TGCGCCAGCAGCTTGGGGACCGACAGCACAGATACGCAGTATTTT.

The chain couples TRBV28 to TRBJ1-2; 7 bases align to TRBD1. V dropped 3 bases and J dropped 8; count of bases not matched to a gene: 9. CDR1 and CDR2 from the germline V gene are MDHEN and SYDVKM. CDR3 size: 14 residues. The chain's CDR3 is CASSFYRGVLGYTF. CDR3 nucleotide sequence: TGTGCCAGCAGTTTTTACAGGGGAGTTTTGGGCTACACCTTC.

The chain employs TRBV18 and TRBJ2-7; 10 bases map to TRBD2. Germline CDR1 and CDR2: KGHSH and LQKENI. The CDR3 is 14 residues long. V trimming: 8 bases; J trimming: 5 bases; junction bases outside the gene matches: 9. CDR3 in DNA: TGTGCCAGCACCCCGGGACTAGCGAAAGACGAGCAGTACTTC. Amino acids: CASTPGLAKDEQYF.

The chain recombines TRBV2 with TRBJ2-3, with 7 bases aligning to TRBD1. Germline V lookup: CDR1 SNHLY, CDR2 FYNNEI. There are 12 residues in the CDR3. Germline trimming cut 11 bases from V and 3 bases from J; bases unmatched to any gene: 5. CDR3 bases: TGTGCCGGGGACAGAGCAACAGATACGCAGTATTTT. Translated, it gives CAGDRATDTQYF.